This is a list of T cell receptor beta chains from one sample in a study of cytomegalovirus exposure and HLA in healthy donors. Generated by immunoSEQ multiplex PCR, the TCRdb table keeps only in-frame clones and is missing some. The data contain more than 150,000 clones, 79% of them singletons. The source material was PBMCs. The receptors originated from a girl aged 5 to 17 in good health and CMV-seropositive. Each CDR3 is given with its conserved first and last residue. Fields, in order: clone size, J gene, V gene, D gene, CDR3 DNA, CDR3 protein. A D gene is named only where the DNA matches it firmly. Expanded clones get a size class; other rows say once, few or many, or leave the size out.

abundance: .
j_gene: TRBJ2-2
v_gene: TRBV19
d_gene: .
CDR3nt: TGTGCCAGTGGGAAGGGGGAGGGGAGATGGTCCGTCGCCGGGGAGCTGTTTTTT
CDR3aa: CASGKGEGRWSVAGELFF

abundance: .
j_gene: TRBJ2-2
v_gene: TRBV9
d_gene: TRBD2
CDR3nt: TGTGCCAGCAGCCTATCTGCGGGGGGTAACACCGGGGAGCTGTTTTTT
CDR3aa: CASSLSAGGNTGELFF

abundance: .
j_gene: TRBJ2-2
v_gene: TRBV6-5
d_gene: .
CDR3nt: TGTGCCAGCACCCAGGTTTCCGGGAACACCGGGGAGCTGTTTTTT
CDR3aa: CASTQVSGNTGELFF

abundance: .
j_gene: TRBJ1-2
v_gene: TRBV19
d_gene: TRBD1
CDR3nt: TGTGCCAGTAGTATTAGTGGGGACAGGGTGAACTATGGCTACACCTTC
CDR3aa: CASSISGDRVNYGYTF

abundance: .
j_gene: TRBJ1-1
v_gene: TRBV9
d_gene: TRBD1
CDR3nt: TGTGCCAGCAGCCGAACAGGGGGCACTGAAGCTTTCTTT
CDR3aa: CASSRTGGTEAFF

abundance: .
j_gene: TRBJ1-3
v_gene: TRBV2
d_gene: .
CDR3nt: TGTGCCAGCAGCGTACAGATCTCTGGAAACACCATATATTTT
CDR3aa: CASSVQISGNTIYF

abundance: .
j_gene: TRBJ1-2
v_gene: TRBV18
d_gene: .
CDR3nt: TGTGCCAGCTCACCTGGACACCCCGTATGGGGCTACACCTTC
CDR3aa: CASSPGHPVWGYTF

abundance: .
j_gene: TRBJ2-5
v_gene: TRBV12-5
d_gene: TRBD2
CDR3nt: TGTGCTAGTGGTTTGGAGGGACTAGCGGGGGCTGGAGAGACCCAGTACTTC
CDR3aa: CASGLEGLAGAGETQYF

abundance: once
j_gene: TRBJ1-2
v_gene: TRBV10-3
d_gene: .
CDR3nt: TGTGCCACCGAACCTTTTTTAGGGGTATCTGGCTACACCTTC
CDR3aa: CATEPFLGVSGYTF

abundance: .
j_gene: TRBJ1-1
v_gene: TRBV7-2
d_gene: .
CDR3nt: TGTGCCAGCAGCTTATCTACCGGGGGGCCAACCGAACTTAGGCCAGCTTTCTTT
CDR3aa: CASSLSTGGPTELRPAFF

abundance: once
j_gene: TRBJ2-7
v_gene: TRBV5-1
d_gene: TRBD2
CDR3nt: TGCGCCAGCAGCTTGTCTAAGCGGGGGTGTACCTACGAGCAGTACTTC
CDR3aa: CASSLSKRGCTYEQYF

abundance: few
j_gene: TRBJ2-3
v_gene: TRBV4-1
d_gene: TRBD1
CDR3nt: TGCGCCAGCAGCCAATTCACCCAGGGGGCAGATACGCAGTATTTT
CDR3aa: CASSQFTQGADTQYF

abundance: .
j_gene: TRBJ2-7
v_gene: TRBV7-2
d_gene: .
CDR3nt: TGTGCCAGCAGCTCCCGGGAAGCCGGGACCTACGAGCAGTACTTC
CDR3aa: CASSSREAGTYEQYF

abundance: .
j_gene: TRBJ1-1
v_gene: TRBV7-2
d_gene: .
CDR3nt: TGTGCCAGCAGCTCGGGTCGGACTGAAGCTTTCTTT
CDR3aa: CASSSGRTEAFF

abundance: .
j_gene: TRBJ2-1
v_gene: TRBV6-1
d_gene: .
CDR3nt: TGTGCCAGCAGTGAAGCGATAGGGCAGGGAAACGATGAGCAGTTCTTC
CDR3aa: CASSEAIGQGNDEQFF

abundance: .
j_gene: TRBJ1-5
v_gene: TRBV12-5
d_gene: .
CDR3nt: TGTGCTAGTGGCCTGAACCTCGGGGGGGTTAATCAGCCCCAGCATTTT
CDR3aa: CASGLNLGGVNQPQHF

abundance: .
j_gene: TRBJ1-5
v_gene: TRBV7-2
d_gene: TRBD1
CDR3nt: TGTGCCAGCAGCTCCAGACAGGGATTTAGCAATCAGCCCCAGCATTTT
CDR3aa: CASSSRQGFSNQPQHF

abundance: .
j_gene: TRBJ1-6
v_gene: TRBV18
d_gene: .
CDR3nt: TGTGCCAGCTCACCACCGGCAGGATCCGGATCACCCCTCCACTTT
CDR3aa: CASSPPAGSGSPLHF

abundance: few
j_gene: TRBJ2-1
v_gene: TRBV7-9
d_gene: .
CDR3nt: TGTGCCAGCAGCTCCCCCCTGAGTGAGCAGTTCTTC
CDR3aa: CASSSPLSEQFF

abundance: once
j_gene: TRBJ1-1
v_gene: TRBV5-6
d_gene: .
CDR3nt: TGTGCCAGCAGCTTAGGGGTCGGCACTGAAGCTTTCTTT
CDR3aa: CASSLGVGTEAFF

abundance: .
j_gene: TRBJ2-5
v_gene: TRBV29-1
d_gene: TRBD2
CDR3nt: TGCAGCGTTGATGCTAGCGGGGCCTCAGAGACCCAGTACTTC
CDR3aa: CSVDASGASETQYF

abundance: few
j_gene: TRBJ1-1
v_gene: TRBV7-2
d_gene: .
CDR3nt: TGTGCCAGCAGGTCGCCCCCAGGGGACACTGAAGCTTTCTTT
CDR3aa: CASRSPPGDTEAFF

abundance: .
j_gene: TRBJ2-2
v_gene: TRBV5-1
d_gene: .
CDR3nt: TGCGCCAGCAGCTTGTCCCAGGGGACCAACACCGGGGAGCTGTTTTTT
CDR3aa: CASSLSQGTNTGELFF

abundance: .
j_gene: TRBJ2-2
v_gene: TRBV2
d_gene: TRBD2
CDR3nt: TGTGCCAGCAGTGAGACTAGCGGGGGGGCCGGCTCCGGGGAGCTGTTTTTT
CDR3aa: CASSETSGGAGSGELFF

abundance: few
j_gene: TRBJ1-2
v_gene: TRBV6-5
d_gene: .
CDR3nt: TGTGCCACCTCCTCGGCTAACTATGGCTACACCTTC
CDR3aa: CATSSANYGYTF

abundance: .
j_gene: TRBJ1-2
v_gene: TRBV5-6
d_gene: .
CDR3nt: TGTGCCAGCAGCTTGGGAGGGAGAAATGGGTATGGCTACACCTTC
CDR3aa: CASSLGGRNGYGYTF

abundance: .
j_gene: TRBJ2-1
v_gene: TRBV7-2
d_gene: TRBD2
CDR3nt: TGTGCCAGCAGCTTACTACTAGCGGGGGAGCAGTTCTTC
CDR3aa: CASSLLLAGEQFF

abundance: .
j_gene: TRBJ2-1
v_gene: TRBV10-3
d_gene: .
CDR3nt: TGTGCCATCAGTGAGTCGCTGTTTCCGGGCTCCTACAATGAGCAGTTCTTC
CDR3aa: CAISESLFPGSYNEQFF

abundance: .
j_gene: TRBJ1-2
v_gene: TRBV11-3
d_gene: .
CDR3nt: TGTGCCAGCAGCTTAGATGTCCCCGCCAGTGGCTACACCTTC
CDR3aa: CASSLDVPASGYTF

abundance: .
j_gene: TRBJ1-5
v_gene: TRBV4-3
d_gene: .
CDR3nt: TGCGCCAGCAGCCAAGAGCTGGTGAGTCAGCCCCAGCATTTT
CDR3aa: CASSQELVSQPQHF

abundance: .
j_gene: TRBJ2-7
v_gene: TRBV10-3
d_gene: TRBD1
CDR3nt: TGTGCCATCAGTGAGTCCCCGGGACAGGGGGCTGGCGAGCAGTACTTC
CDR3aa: CAISESPGQGAGEQYF

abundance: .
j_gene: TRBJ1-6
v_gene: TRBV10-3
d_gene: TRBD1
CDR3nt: TGTGCCACCGGGGACAGTTATAATTCACCCCTCCACTTT
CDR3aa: CATGDSYNSPLHF

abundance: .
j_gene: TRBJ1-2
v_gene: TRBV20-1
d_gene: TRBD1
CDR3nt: TGCAGTGCTTTGGACAGGGACTACACCTTC
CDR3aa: CSALDRDYTF

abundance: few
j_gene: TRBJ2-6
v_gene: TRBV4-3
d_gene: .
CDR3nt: TGCGCCAGCAGCCAAGAGCTGTCCGGTTCTGGGGCCAACGTCCTGACTTTC
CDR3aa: CASSQELSGSGANVLTF

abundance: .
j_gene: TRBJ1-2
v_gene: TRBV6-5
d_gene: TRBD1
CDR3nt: TGTGCCAGCAGCAAGGGACAGGGGGGTCGAGGCTACACCTTC
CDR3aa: CASSKGQGGRGYTF

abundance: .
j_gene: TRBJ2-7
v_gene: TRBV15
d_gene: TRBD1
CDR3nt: TGTGCCACCAGACCGACAGGGTTCCTACCCTACGAGCAGTACTTC
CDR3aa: CATRPTGFLPYEQYF

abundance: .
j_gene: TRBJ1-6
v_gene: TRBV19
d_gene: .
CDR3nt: TGTGCCACTGCCGTGACAGCGCTTTCACCCCTCCACTTT
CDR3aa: CATAVTALSPLHF

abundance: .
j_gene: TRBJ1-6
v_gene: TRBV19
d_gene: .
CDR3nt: TGTGCCAGTAGTATAGGGCAGGGGAGTTCACCCCTCCACTTT
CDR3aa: CASSIGQGSSPLHF

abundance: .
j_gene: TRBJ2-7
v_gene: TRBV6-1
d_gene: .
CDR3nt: TGTGCCAGCAGTGAATCGGCGGACGAGCAGTACTTC
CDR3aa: CASSESADEQYF

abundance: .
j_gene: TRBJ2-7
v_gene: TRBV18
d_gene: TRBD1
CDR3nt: TGTGCCAGCTCATGGGACAGGGAAAGGAACGAGCAGTACTTC
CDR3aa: CASSWDRERNEQYF